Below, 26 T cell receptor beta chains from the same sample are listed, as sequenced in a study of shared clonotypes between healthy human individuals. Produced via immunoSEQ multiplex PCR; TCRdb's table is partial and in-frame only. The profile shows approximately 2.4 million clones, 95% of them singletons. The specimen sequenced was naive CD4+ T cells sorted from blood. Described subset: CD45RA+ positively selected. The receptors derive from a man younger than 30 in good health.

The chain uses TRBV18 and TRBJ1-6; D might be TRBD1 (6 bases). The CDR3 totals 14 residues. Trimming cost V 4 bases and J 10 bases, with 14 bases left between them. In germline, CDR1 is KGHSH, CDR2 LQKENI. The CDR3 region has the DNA TGTGCCAGCTCACGATATCCAGGGGAATCACCCCTCCACTTT. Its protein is CASSRYPGESPLHF.

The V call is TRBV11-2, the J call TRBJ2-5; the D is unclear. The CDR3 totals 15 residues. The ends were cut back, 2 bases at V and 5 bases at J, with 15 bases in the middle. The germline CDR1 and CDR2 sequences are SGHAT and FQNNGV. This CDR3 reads CASSLRLAQWETQYF. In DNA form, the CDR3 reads TGTGCCAGCAGCTTACGGCTGGCACAATGGGAGACCCAGTACTTC.

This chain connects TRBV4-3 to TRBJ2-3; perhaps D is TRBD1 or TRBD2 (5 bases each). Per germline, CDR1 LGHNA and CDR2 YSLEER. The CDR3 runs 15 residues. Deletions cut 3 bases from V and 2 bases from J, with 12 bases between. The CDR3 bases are TGCGCCAGCAGCCACACTGGGGGTGACACAGATACGCAGTATTTT. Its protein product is CASSHTGGDTDTQYF.

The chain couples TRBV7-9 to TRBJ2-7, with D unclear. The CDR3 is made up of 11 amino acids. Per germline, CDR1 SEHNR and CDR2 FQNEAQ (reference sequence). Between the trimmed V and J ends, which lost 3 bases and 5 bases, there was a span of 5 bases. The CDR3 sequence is CASSFGNEQYF. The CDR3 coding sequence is TGTGCCAGCAGCTTTGGGAACGAGCAGTACTTC.

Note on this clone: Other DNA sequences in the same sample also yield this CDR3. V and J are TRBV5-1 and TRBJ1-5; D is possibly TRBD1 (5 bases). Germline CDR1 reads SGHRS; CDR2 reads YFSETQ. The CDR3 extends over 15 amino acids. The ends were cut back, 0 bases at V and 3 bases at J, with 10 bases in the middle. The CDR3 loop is CASSLGGGLNQPQHF. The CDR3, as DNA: TGCGCCAGCAGCTTGGGTGGGGGACTCAATCAGCCCCAGCATTTT.

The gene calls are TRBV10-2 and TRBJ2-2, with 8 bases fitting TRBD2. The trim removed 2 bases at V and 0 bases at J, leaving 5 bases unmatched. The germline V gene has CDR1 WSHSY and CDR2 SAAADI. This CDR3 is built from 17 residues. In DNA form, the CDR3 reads TGCGCCAGCAGTGAGGGGATCGGGAGGGCGAACACCGGGGAGCTGTTTTTT. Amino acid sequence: CASSEGIGRANTGELFF.

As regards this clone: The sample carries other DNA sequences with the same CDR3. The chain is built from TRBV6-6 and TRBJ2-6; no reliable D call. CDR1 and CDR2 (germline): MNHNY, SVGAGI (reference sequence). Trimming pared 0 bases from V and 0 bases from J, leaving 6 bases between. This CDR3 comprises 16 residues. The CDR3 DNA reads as TGTGCCAGCAGTTACTCGGCAGGCTCTGGGGCCAACGTCCTGACTTTC. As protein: CASSYSAGSGANVLTF.

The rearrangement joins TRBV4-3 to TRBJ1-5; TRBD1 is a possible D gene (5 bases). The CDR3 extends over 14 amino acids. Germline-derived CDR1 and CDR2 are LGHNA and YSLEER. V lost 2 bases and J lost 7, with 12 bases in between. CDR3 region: CASSQTSGRQPQHF. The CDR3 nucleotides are TGCGCCAGCAGCCAAACTTCGGGGCGGCAGCCCCAGCATTTT.

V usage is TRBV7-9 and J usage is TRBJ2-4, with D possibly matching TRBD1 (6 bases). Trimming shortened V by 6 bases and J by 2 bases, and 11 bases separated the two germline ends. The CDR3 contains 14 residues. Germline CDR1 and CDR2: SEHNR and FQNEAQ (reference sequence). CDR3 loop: CASSYRDSKNIQYF. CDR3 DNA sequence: TGTGCCAGCAGTTACAGGGATTCCAAAAACATTCAGTACTTC.

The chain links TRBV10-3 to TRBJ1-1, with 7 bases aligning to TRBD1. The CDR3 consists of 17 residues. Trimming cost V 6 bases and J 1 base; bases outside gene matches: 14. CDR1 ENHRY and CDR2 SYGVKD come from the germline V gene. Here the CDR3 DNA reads TGTGCCATCAGCGAAGAAAACAGGGGAACTAGGAACACTGAAGCTTTCTTT. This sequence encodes CAISEENRGTRNTEAFF.

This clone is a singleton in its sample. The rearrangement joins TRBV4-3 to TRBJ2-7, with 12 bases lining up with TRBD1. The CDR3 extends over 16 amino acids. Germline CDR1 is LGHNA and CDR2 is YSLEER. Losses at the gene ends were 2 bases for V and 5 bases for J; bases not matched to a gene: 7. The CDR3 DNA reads TGCGCCAGCAGCCAACACCGGGACAGGGGGCGCCACGAGCAGTACTTC. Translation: CASSQHRDRGRHEQYF.

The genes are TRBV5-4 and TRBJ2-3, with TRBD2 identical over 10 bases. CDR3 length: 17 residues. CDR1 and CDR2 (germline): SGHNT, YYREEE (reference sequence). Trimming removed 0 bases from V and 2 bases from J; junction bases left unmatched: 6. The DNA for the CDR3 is TGTGCCAGCAGCTTGGTAGGTAGCGGGAGGAACACAGATACGCAGTATTTT. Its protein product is CASSLVGSGRNTDTQYF.

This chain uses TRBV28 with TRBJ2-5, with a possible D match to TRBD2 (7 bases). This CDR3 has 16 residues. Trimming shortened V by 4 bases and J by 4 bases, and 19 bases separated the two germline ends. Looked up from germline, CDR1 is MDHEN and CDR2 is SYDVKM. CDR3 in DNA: TGTGCCAGCAGTTCAACTCCTCCGGGGGGCCGAGAGACCCAGTACTTC. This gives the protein CASSSTPPGGRETQYF.

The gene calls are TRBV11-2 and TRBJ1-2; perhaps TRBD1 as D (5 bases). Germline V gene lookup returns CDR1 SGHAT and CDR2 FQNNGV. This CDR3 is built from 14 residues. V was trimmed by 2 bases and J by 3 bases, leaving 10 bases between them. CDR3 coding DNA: TGTGCCAGCAGCTTACAGGGAGGATACTATGGCTACACCTTC. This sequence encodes CASSLQGGYYGYTF.

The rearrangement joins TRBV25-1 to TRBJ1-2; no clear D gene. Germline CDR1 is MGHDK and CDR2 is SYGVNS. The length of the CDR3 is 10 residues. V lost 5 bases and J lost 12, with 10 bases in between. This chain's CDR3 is CASSPLSNTF. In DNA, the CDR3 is TGTGCCAGCAGTCCCCTATCTAACACCTTC.

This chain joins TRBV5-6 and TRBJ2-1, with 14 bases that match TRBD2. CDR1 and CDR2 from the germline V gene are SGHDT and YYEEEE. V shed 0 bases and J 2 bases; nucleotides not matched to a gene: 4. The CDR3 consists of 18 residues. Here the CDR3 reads CASSLGTSGRWAYNEQFF. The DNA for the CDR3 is TGTGCCAGCAGCTTGGGGACTAGCGGGAGGTGGGCCTACAATGAGCAGTTCTTC.

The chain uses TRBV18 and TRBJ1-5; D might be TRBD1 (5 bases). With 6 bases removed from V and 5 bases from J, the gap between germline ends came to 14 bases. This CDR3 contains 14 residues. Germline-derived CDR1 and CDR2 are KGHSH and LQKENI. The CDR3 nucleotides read TGTGCCAGCTCCCAGGGTTCTTGGGATCAGCCCCAGCATTTT. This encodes CASSQGSWDQPQHF.

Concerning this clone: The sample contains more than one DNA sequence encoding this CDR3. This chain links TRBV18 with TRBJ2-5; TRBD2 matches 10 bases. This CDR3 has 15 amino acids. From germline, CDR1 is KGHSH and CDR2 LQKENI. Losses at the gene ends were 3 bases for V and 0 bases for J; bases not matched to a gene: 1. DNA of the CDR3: TGTGCCAGCTCACCCCTAGCGGGGGACCAAGAGACCCAGTACTTC. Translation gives CASSPLAGDQETQYF.

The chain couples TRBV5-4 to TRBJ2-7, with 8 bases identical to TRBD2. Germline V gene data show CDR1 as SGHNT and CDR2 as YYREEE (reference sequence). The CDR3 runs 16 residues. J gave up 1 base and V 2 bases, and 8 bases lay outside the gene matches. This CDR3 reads CASSFRGGQTSYEQYF. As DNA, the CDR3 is TGTGCCAGCAGCTTCCGGGGGGGCCAGACGTCCTACGAGCAGTACTTC.

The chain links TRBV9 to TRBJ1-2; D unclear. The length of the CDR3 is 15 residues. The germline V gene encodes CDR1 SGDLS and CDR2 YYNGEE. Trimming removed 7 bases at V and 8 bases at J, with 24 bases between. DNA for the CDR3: TGTGCCAGCTATACCGGGTCCTCCCTTACCAAAGGCTACACCTTC. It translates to CASYTGSSLTKGYTF.

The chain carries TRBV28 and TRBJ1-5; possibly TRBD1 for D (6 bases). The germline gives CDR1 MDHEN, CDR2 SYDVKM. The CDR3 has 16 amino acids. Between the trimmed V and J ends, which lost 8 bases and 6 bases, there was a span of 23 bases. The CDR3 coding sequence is TGTGCCAGCCACCCGGGGGCACCGACGTACGGTCAGCCCCAGCATTTT. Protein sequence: CASHPGAPTYGQPQHF.

CDR3 nucleotides: TGTGCCAGCAGCTCGGGGGAGCTCGAGACCCAGTACTTC. As protein: CASSSGELETQYF. The chain is built from TRBV7-6 and TRBJ2-5, with D perhaps TRBD2 (6 bases). The CDR3 is 13 residues long. V shed 4 bases and J shed 5 bases, with 11 bases lying between them. Germline V gene lookup returns CDR1 SGHVS and CDR2 FNYEAQ.

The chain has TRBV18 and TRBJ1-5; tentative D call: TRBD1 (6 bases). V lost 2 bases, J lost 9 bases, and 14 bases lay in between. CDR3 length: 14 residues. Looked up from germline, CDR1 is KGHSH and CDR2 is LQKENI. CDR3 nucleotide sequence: TGTGCCAGCTCACCAAATCAGGGGCCTGCGCCCCAGCATTTT. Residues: CASSPNQGPAPQHF.

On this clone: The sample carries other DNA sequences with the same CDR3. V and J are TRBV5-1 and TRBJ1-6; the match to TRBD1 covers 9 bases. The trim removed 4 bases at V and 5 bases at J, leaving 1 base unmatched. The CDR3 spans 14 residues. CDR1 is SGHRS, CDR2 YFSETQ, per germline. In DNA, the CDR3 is TGCGCCAGCAGCCGGACAGGGGATAATTCACCCCTCCACTTT. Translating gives CASSRTGDNSPLHF.

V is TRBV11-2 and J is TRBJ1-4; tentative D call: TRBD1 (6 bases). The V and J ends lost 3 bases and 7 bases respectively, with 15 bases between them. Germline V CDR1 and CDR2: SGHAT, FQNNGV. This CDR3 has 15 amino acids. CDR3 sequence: CASSLFGGQGEKLFF. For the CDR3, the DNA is TGTGCCAGCAGCTTGTTTGGGGGGCAAGGTGAAAAACTGTTTTTT.

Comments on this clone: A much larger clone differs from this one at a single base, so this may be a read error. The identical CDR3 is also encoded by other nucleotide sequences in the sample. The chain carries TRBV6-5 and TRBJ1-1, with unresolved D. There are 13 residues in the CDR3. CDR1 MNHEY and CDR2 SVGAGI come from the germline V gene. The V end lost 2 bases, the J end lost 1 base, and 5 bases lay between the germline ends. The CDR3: CASSYGENTEAFF. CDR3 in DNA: TGTGCCAGCAGTTACGGGGAGAACACTGAAGCTTTCTTT.